This T cell receptor (beta chain) derives from a study of OX40 agonist ivuxolimab in advanced cancers. Study summary: Those enrolled were 82.7% male, with a mean age of about 60 years and ages from roughly 20 to 85.

Assay used: immunoSEQ multiplex PCR; TCRdb lists only in-frame clones, some missing. This table has under 35,000 clones, around 83% appearing once. A word on this clone: Its antigen is unidentified.

Study-level points and caveats: Doses of 0.1 to 3.0 mg/kg were accompanied by clonal expansion of CD4+ and CD8+ blood T cells by week 6.

Germline lookup yields CDR1 MRHNA and CDR2 SNTAGT. This CDR3 contains 12 residues. The source of this sequence is an adult with an advanced solid tumor such as melanoma, head and neck, liver or kidney cancer. The sample was CD4+ or CD8+ T cells sorted from blood, taken in a trial of the OX40 agonist ivuxolimab. The chain has TRBV6-4 and TRBJ2-1; 11 bases fit TRBD2. CDR3 nucleotides: TGTCACACTAGCGGGAGAATCTATGAGCAGTTCTTC. This translates into CHTSGRIYEQFF.